The clone carrying this T cell receptor beta chain was seen a few times. The data derive from a study of shared clonotypes between healthy human individuals. Trimming at V came to 2 bases and at J to 2 bases, leaving 0 bases not matched to a gene. The CDR3 runs 14 residues. Per germline, CDR1 WSHSY and CDR2 SAAADI. Here immunoSEQ multiplex PCR was the method, and the copy in TCRdb shows in-frame clones only, minus some. Here the sample spans 300,000 to 400,000 clones, less than 85% being singletons. Sequences were obtained from memory CD4+ T cells sorted from blood. Subset of the sample: CD45RA-negative fraction. The chain couples TRBV10-2 to TRBJ2-1, with 7 bases aligning to TRBD2. This receptor was obtained from a man aged 25-40 years in good health. The DNA of the CDR3 is TGCGCCAGCAGTGAGCGGGAGGCCTACAATGAGCAGTTCTTC. Translated: CASSEREAYNEQFF.